This TCR beta chain was recovered during a study of blood T cell repertoires in COVID-19. Germline CDR1 reads LGHNT; CDR2 reads FRNRAP. The V end lost 0 bases, the J end lost 7 bases, and 4 bases lay between the germline ends. The CDR3 spans 12 residues. Libraries were prepared by immunoSEQ multiplex PCR; TCRdb keeps only in-frame clonotypes and omits some of them. The repertoire consists of about 140,000 clones, with roughly 86% occurring once and the leading ten covering 8.2%. The chain joins TRBV12-5 to TRBJ1-5; D uncertain. The sample comprised peripheral blood. This TCR was sampled from a woman between 55 and 75 years old with acute or convalescent COVID-19. The CDR3 is CASGLVEQPQHF. The CDR3 DNA is TGTGCTAGTGGTTTGGTTGAGCAGCCCCAGCATTTT.